This entry describes one TCR beta chain. Its specificity is unknown. Profiling relied on immunoSEQ multiplex PCR, and the TCRdb table lists in-frame clones only, not all of them. The table lists 70,000 to 95,000 clones, about 86% of them singletons. These data are taken from a study of OX40 agonist ivuxolimab in advanced cancers. Across the whole study: The study gave patients intravenous ivuxolimab at 0.01 to 10 mg/kg every 2 weeks.

Study outcomes and limitations: In general, CD8+ T cells held more expanded clones than CD4+ did, on average. At doses 0.1 to 3.0 mg/kg, CD4+ and CD8+ clones expanded.

V lost 5 bases to trimming and J lost 9 bases; unmatched junction nucleotides: 10. Germline CDR1 LNHDA, CDR2 SQIVND (reference sequence). The length of the CDR3 is 15 residues. The receptor's source is an adult with an advanced solid tumor such as melanoma, head and neck, liver or kidney cancer. The specimen comprised CD4+ or CD8+ T cells sorted from blood, sampled in a trial of the OX40 agonist ivuxolimab. V and J are TRBV19 and TRBJ2-1, with TRBD1 identical over 10 bases. CDR3 in amino acids: CASSLRDRGFGEQFF. For the CDR3, the DNA is TGTGCCAGTAGTCTCCGGGACAGGGGATTTGGTGAGCAGTTCTTC.